These T cell receptor beta chains were read from a single sample in a study of cytomegalovirus exposure and HLA in healthy donors. Assay used: immunoSEQ multiplex PCR; TCRdb lists only in-frame clones, some missing. Here the sample spans approximately 87,000 clones, 81% being singletons. Input material: PBMCs. Receptors were obtained from a woman in her sixties or seventies in good health and CMV-seropositive. Each CDR3 is given with its conserved first and last residue. D genes are given only for firm matches. Size is stated for part of the rows, as once, few or many counts, or as a class when the clone is expanded.

d_gene: TRBD2; v_gene: TRBV19; abundance: NA; j_gene: TRBJ2-1; CDR3aa: CASSPQAGGAYNEQFF; CDR3nt: TGTGCCAGTAGTCCCCAAGCGGGAGGTGCCTACAATGAGCAGTTCTTC
d_gene: TRBD1; v_gene: TRBV4-1; abundance: NA; j_gene: TRBJ1-2; CDR3aa: CASSQSGEGAGYGYTF; CDR3nt: TGCGCCAGCAGCCAATCAGGCGAGGGGGCCGGCTATGGCTACACCTTC
d_gene: TRBD2; v_gene: TRBV9; abundance: NA; j_gene: TRBJ2-1; CDR3aa: CASSVALGLAGTYNEQFF; CDR3nt: TGTGCCAGCAGCGTAGCTTTAGGACTAGCGGGCACCTACAATGAGCAGTTCTTC
d_gene: TRBD2; v_gene: TRBV18; abundance: NA; j_gene: TRBJ2-2; CDR3aa: CASSPPGLATDGELFF; CDR3nt: TGTGCCAGCTCACCCCCGGGACTAGCGACCGACGGGGAGCTGTTTTTT
d_gene: NA; v_gene: TRBV9; abundance: NA; j_gene: TRBJ1-3; CDR3aa: CASSVEGAGGNTIYF; CDR3nt: TGTGCCAGCAGCGTAGAAGGGGCGGGGGGAAACACCATATATTTT
d_gene: TRBD2; v_gene: TRBV15; abundance: NA; j_gene: TRBJ2-7; CDR3aa: CATSRDRGSGRDEQYF; CDR3nt: TGTGCCACCAGCAGAGATCGGGGTAGCGGGAGGGACGAGCAGTACTTC
d_gene: NA; v_gene: TRBV12-5; abundance: NA; j_gene: TRBJ1-5; CDR3aa: CASGLAENQPQHF; CDR3nt: TGTGCTAGTGGTTTGGCTGAGAATCAGCCCCAGCATTTT
d_gene: NA; v_gene: TRBV5-4; abundance: once; j_gene: TRBJ1-4; CDR3aa: CASSSGGSNNEKLFF; CDR3nt: TGTGCCAGCAGTTCGGGAGGGTCCAATAATGAAAAACTGTTTTTT
d_gene: TRBD1; v_gene: TRBV19; abundance: few; j_gene: TRBJ1-5; CDR3aa: CASTPDRARPQHF; CDR3nt: TGTGCCAGTACCCCGGACAGGGCGAGGCCCCAGCATTTT
d_gene: TRBD2; v_gene: TRBV5-1; abundance: NA; j_gene: TRBJ2-3; CDR3aa: CASSLVGGSDTDTQYF; CDR3nt: TGCGCCAGCAGCTTGGTGGGCGGGAGTGACACAGATACGCAGTATTTT
d_gene: NA; v_gene: TRBV28; abundance: NA; j_gene: TRBJ2-1; CDR3aa: CASSLRDGVNEQFF; CDR3nt: TGTGCCAGCAGTTTGCGGGACGGGGTCAATGAGCAGTTCTTC
d_gene: TRBD2; v_gene: TRBV15; abundance: NA; j_gene: TRBJ2-7; CDR3aa: CATSRPGGGSSYEQYF; CDR3nt: TGTGCCACCAGCCGTCCCGGGGGGGGAAGCTCCTACGAGCAGTACTTC
d_gene: TRBD1; v_gene: TRBV6-5; abundance: NA; j_gene: TRBJ1-5; CDR3aa: CASRVPGQGKQPQHF; CDR3nt: TGTGCCAGCAGAGTACCGGGACAGGGCAAACAGCCCCAGCATTTT
d_gene: NA; v_gene: TRBV27; abundance: NA; j_gene: TRBJ2-7; CDR3aa: CASSLGGNSYEQYF; CDR3nt: TGTGCCAGCAGTTTAGGGGGGAACTCCTACGAGCAGTACTTC
d_gene: TRBD1; v_gene: TRBV5-4; abundance: NA; j_gene: TRBJ1-1; CDR3aa: CASSPGDRGQRGTEAFF; CDR3nt: TGTGCCAGCAGCCCTGGGGACAGGGGGCAAAGGGGCACTGAAGCTTTCTTT
d_gene: NA; v_gene: TRBV7-9; abundance: NA; j_gene: TRBJ2-5; CDR3aa: CASSLAQQAEETQYF; CDR3nt: TGTGCCAGCAGCTTAGCGCAACAGGCCGAGGAGACCCAGTACTTC
d_gene: TRBD1; v_gene: TRBV11-2; abundance: once; j_gene: TRBJ2-5; CDR3aa: CASSLTGGEETQYF; CDR3nt: TGTGCCAGCAGCTTAACAGGGGGCGAAGAGACCCAGTACTTC
d_gene: NA; v_gene: TRBV9; abundance: NA; j_gene: TRBJ2-5; CDR3aa: CASSPTPRYQETQYF; CDR3nt: TGTGCCAGCAGCCCAACTCCACGGTACCAAGAGACCCAGTACTTC
d_gene: NA; v_gene: TRBV6-5; abundance: NA; j_gene: TRBJ2-7; CDR3aa: CASSYVFRYPPYEQYF; CDR3nt: TGTGCCAGCAGTTACGTGTTCCGGTATCCGCCCTACGAGCAGTACTTC
d_gene: NA; v_gene: TRBV11-2; abundance: NA; j_gene: TRBJ2-3; CDR3aa: CASSATGTSTDTQYF; CDR3nt: TGTGCCAGCAGCGCCACCGGGACTAGCACAGATACGCAGTATTTT
d_gene: NA; v_gene: TRBV27; abundance: NA; j_gene: TRBJ2-5; CDR3aa: CASSFHREAQETQYF; CDR3nt: TGTGCCAGCAGTTTTCACAGGGAAGCCCAAGAGACCCAGTACTTC
d_gene: NA; v_gene: TRBV12-5; abundance: NA; j_gene: TRBJ2-7; CDR3aa: CASGFEGKRVNTTFWEQYF; CDR3nt: TGTGCTAGTGGTTTTGAAGGCAAGCGCGTTAATACAACGTTTTGGGAGCAGTACTTC
d_gene: TRBD1; v_gene: TRBV6-1; abundance: NA; j_gene: TRBJ2-1; CDR3aa: CASSLGQGANEQFF; CDR3nt: TGTGCCAGCAGTCTGGGACAGGGGGCGAATGAGCAGTTCTTC
d_gene: NA; v_gene: TRBV28; abundance: NA; j_gene: TRBJ1-1; CDR3aa: CASRPGGTNTEAFF; CDR3nt: TGTGCCAGCAGGCCCGGAGGGACGAACACTGAAGCTTTCTTT
d_gene: TRBD2; v_gene: TRBV4-1; abundance: NA; j_gene: TRBJ2-1; CDR3aa: CASSPMAGGINEQFF; CDR3nt: TGCGCCAGCAGCCCTATGGCGGGAGGAATTAATGAGCAGTTCTTC
d_gene: NA; v_gene: TRBV4-1; abundance: NA; j_gene: TRBJ1-2; CDR3aa: CASSQVGLYGYTF; CDR3nt: TGCGCCAGCAGCCAAGTTGGCCTCTATGGCTACACCTTC
d_gene: NA; v_gene: TRBV7-2; abundance: NA; j_gene: TRBJ2-7; CDR3aa: CASSLEATYEQYF; CDR3nt: TGTGCCAGCAGCTTAGAAGCCACCTACGAGCAGTACTTC
d_gene: NA; v_gene: TRBV5-1; abundance: NA; j_gene: TRBJ2-5; CDR3aa: CASSPGLPGGETQYF; CDR3nt: TGCGCCAGCAGCCCCGGACTCCCTGGGGGGGAGACCCAGTACTTC
d_gene: NA; v_gene: TRBV12-1; abundance: few; j_gene: TRBJ2-1; CDR3aa: CASSSKEEAYNEQFF; CDR3nt: TGTGCCAGCAGCTCCAAGGAGGAAGCCTACAATGAGCAGTTCTTC
d_gene: TRBD2; v_gene: TRBV18; abundance: NA; j_gene: TRBJ2-3; CDR3aa: CASSRLAGAQPGDTQYF; CDR3nt: TGTGCCAGCTCAAGGCTAGCGGGAGCCCAACCCGGGGATACGCAGTATTTT
d_gene: NA; v_gene: TRBV28; abundance: NA; j_gene: TRBJ1-1; CDR3aa: CASSLTGTNTEAFF; CDR3nt: TGTGCCAGCAGTCTAACAGGGACGAACACTGAAGCTTTCTTT
d_gene: TRBD2; v_gene: TRBV6-5; abundance: NA; j_gene: TRBJ2-1; CDR3aa: CASRREGGNEQFF; CDR3nt: TGTGCCAGCAGGCGGGAGGGCGGGAATGAGCAGTTCTTC
d_gene: TRBD2; v_gene: TRBV5-1; abundance: once; j_gene: TRBJ2-3; CDR3aa: CASSSGLAGGPSLDTQYF; CDR3nt: TGCGCCAGCAGCTCCGGACTAGCGGGAGGGCCGTCGTTAGATACGCAGTATTTT
d_gene: TRBD2; v_gene: TRBV7-9; abundance: NA; j_gene: TRBJ2-3; CDR3aa: CASSPPAGTTDTQYF; CDR3nt: TGTGCCAGCAGCCCCCCAGCGGGAACCACAGATACGCAGTATTTT
d_gene: NA; v_gene: TRBV6-1; abundance: NA; j_gene: TRBJ2-7; CDR3aa: CASSFSLSSYEQYF; CDR3nt: TGTGCCAGCAGCTTTTCTTTGAGCTCCTACGAGCAGTACTTC
d_gene: TRBD1; v_gene: TRBV30; abundance: NA; j_gene: TRBJ2-7; CDR3aa: CAWLNRGLSYEQYF; CDR3nt: TGTGCCTGGCTAAACAGGGGCCTCTCCTACGAGCAGTACTTC
d_gene: NA; v_gene: TRBV7-9; abundance: few; j_gene: TRBJ2-1; CDR3aa: CASSGKGGLSSYNEQFF; CDR3nt: TGTGCCAGCAGCGGTAAGGGGGGGCTGAGCTCCTACAATGAGCAGTTCTTC
d_gene: TRBD1; v_gene: TRBV28; abundance: NA; j_gene: TRBJ1-5; CDR3aa: CASSRGTGDNQPQHF; CDR3nt: TGTGCCAGCAGTAGAGGGACAGGGGACAATCAGCCCCAGCATTTT
d_gene: TRBD1; v_gene: TRBV28; abundance: few; j_gene: TRBJ1-1; CDR3aa: CASSLGTGEEAFF; CDR3nt: TGTGCCAGCAGTTTAGGGACAGGGGAGGAAGCTTTCTTT
d_gene: TRBD1; v_gene: TRBV5-1; abundance: NA; j_gene: TRBJ1-2; CDR3aa: CASSSRTGTYGYTF; CDR3nt: TGCGCCAGCAGCTCTCGGACAGGTACATATGGCTACACCTTC
d_gene: NA; v_gene: TRBV4-1; abundance: NA; j_gene: TRBJ1-5; CDR3aa: CASSQEGRGGSNQPQHF; CDR3nt: TGCGCCAGCAGCCAAGAGGGGAGGGGTGGTAGCAATCAGCCCCAGCATTTT
d_gene: TRBD2; v_gene: TRBV7-2; abundance: NA; j_gene: TRBJ2-3; CDR3aa: CASRIGSGRARDTQYF; CDR3nt: TGTGCCAGCAGAATCGGGAGCGGGAGGGCTAGAGATACGCAGTATTTT
d_gene: NA; v_gene: TRBV28; abundance: NA; j_gene: TRBJ1-2; CDR3aa: CASKSYGNYGYTF; CDR3nt: TGTGCCAGCAAGTCCTACGGGAACTATGGCTACACCTTC
d_gene: NA; v_gene: TRBV7-2; abundance: NA; j_gene: TRBJ2-1; CDR3aa: CASSLVGGYNEQFF; CDR3nt: TGTGCCAGCAGCTTAGTAGGGGGCTACAATGAGCAGTTCTTC
d_gene: NA; v_gene: TRBV5-1; abundance: NA; j_gene: TRBJ2-7; CDR3aa: CASSLDAGPYEQYF; CDR3nt: TGCGCCAGCAGCTTGGATGCGGGCCCCTACGAGCAGTACTTC
d_gene: TRBD1; v_gene: TRBV5-1; abundance: NA; j_gene: TRBJ1-1; CDR3aa: CASTSTGAKVAEAFF; CDR3nt: TGCGCCAGCACTTCCACAGGGGCTAAGGTGGCTGAAGCTTTCTTT
d_gene: TRBD1; v_gene: TRBV11-3; abundance: NA; j_gene: TRBJ1-1; CDR3aa: CASSLTGGPEAFF; CDR3nt: TGTGCCAGCAGTTTAACAGGGGGCCCTGAAGCTTTCTTT
d_gene: NA; v_gene: TRBV30; abundance: NA; j_gene: TRBJ1-5; CDR3aa: CAWANRDNQPQHF; CDR3nt: TGTGCCTGGGCTAACAGGGACAATCAGCCCCAGCATTTT
d_gene: NA; v_gene: TRBV28; abundance: NA; j_gene: TRBJ2-7; CDR3aa: CASSFSVGTYEQYF; CDR3nt: TGTGCCAGCAGTTTTAGCGTCGGAACCTACGAGCAGTACTTC
d_gene: TRBD1; v_gene: TRBV27; abundance: NA; j_gene: TRBJ1-2; CDR3aa: CASSEQGAGYYGYTF; CDR3nt: TGTGCCAGCAGTGAACAGGGGGCGGGTTACTATGGCTACACCTTC
d_gene: TRBD1; v_gene: TRBV6-5; abundance: few; j_gene: TRBJ2-7; CDR3aa: CASSLQGAYEQYF; CDR3nt: TGTGCCAGCAGTCTACAGGGGGCATACGAGCAGTACTTC
d_gene: NA; v_gene: TRBV7-3; abundance: NA; j_gene: TRBJ2-1; CDR3aa: CASSSPPGKQFF; CDR3nt: TGTGCCAGCAGCTCCCCGCCGGGAAAGCAGTTCTTC
d_gene: TRBD2; v_gene: TRBV7-8; abundance: few; j_gene: TRBJ2-1; CDR3aa: CASSSEGLAGVRLAYNEQFF; CDR3nt: TGTGCCAGCAGCTCTGAGGGACTAGCGGGGGTCCGTCTCGCCTACAATGAGCAGTTCTTC
d_gene: NA; v_gene: TRBV29-1; abundance: NA; j_gene: TRBJ2-7; CDR3aa: CSVGEPDSYEQYF; CDR3nt: TGCAGCGTCGGGGAGCCAGATTCCTACGAGCAGTACTTC
d_gene: NA; v_gene: TRBV5-1; abundance: NA; j_gene: TRBJ2-6; CDR3aa: CASRQFSGANVLTF; CDR3nt: TGCGCCAGCAGACAATTCTCTGGGGCCAACGTCCTGACTTTC